This entry lists 25 T cell receptor beta chains sequenced from one sample in a study of T cell responses to AZD1222 COVID-19 vaccine. The table came from immunoSEQ multiplex PCR; TCRdb's copy has only in-frame clones and leaves some out. The sample records under 150,000 clones, about nine tenths being singletons. The sample was peripheral blood, taken on day 0 of AZD1222 vaccination. The receptor source for this set is an adult in good health.

A single count supports this clone. This chain uses TRBV19 with TRBJ2-7; 13 bases align to TRBD2. V lost 6 bases and J lost 0; bases outside the gene matches: 11. The CDR3 runs 18 residues. Germline loops: CDR1 LNHDA, CDR2 SQIVND (reference sequence). The CDR3 sequence is CASSGIPGLAGPSYEQYF. The CDR3 DNA reads as TGTGCCAGTAGCGGAATACCGGGACTAGCGGGACCCTCCTACGAGCAGTACTTC.

The chain combines TRBV2 with TRBJ1-4, with a possible D match to TRBD1 (5 bases). The CDR3 runs to 13 residues. Between the trimmed V and J ends, which lost 8 bases and 4 bases, there was a span of 11 bases. The germline gives CDR1 SNHLY, CDR2 FYNNEI. CDR3 nucleotides: TGTGCCAGCGTCCGGGACGGTAATGAAAAACTGTTTTTT. It codes for CASVRDGNEKLFF.

The chain has TRBV12-3 or TRBV12-4 and TRBJ2-1; D ambiguous. V lost 5 bases to trimming and J lost 10 bases, with 15 bases between them. The CDR3 extends over 13 amino acids. CDR3 loop: CASSNDERYEQFF. CDR3 DNA sequence: TGTGCCAGCAGTAACGACGAGCGCTACGAGCAGTTCTTC.

V gene TRBV19 combines with J gene TRBJ1-4; D is undetermined. CDR3 length: 15 amino acids. V lost 3 bases and J lost 0, with 8 bases in between. Germline-derived CDR1 and CDR2 are LNHDA and SQIVND (reference sequence). The CDR3 DNA sequence: TGTGCCAGTAGTATGGGGATATCAACTAATGAAAAACTGTTTTTT. It is translated as CASSMGISTNEKLFF.

The rearrangement links TRBV19 to TRBJ1-1; the D is unclear. Looked up from germline, CDR1 is LNHDA and CDR2 is SQIVND (reference sequence). The CDR3 spans 13 residues. The ends were cut back, 6 bases at V and 0 bases at J, with 8 bases in the middle. The CDR3: CASRGPMNTEAFF. The CDR3 DNA follows: TGTGCCAGTAGGGGTCCTATGAACACTGAAGCTTTCTTT.

The chain couples TRBV7-2 to TRBJ2-7; TRBD2 matches 7 bases. CDR3 length: 14 residues. Trimming cost V 5 bases and J 2 bases; bases outside gene matches: 6. CDR1 and CDR2 from the germline V gene are SGHTA and FQGNSA. CDR3 coding DNA: TGTGCCAGCAGCCTCCGGGGGGATGCCTACGAGCAGTACTTC. This sequence encodes CASSLRGDAYEQYF.

The sample holds many counts of this clone. The chain combines TRBV6-1 with TRBJ2-3, with 7 nucleotides matching TRBD2. With V trimmed by 1 base and J by 1 base, 5 bases remained unmatched. CDR1 and CDR2 from the germline V gene are MNHNS and SASEGT. The CDR3 is made up of 16 amino acids. CDR3 DNA sequence: TGTGCCAGCAGTGAAGGGCCGGGAGGTGGCACAGATACGCAGTATTTT. Protein product: CASSEGPGGGTDTQYF.

CDR3 residues: CASSPGQREGLEQYF. CDR3 nucleotides: TGTGCCAGCAGCCCCGGGCAGCGGGAGGGACTTGAGCAGTATTTT. The chain joins TRBV4-2 to TRBJ2-3, with 10 bases aligning to TRBD2. V was pared by 4 bases and J by 11 bases, with 12 bases of the junction left unmatched. This CDR3 has 15 residues. Germline loops: CDR1 LGHNA, CDR2 YNFKEQ.

This clone was observed a single time. The chain employs TRBV24-1 and TRBJ2-7, with a tentative D call TRBD2 (6 bases). Germline V gene sequence: CDR1 KGHDR, CDR2 SFDVKD. V was cut by 3 bases and J by 2 bases, with 16 bases left in between. The CDR3 is 16 residues long. CDR3 residues: CATSDGGNLVTYEQYF. The CDR3 region has the DNA TGTGCCACCAGTGATGGGGGGAATCTAGTGACCTACGAGCAGTACTTC.

This clone came up once. The rearrangement links TRBV27 to TRBJ2-7, with 11 bases that match TRBD1. There are 15 residues in the CDR3. The germline V gene has CDR1 MNHEY and CDR2 SMNVEV (reference sequence). V gave up 4 bases and J gave up 6 bases; unmatched junction bases: 8. CDR3 sequence reads: CASSSWTGGFGEQYF. CDR3 in DNA: TGTGCCAGCAGTTCCTGGACAGGGGGCTTCGGCGAGCAGTACTTC.

The J gene is TRBJ1-1, the V gene TRBV5-1; maybe TRBD1 (6 bases). Trimming left V 6 bases short and J 4 bases short, with 16 bases between. Germline V gene sequence: CDR1 SGHRS, CDR2 YFSETQ. CDR3 length: 14 residues. The CDR3 sequence is CASNNHAGATEAFF. CDR3 in DNA: TGCGCCAGCAATAACCACGCGGGGGCCACTGAAGCTTTCTTT. Complete variable domain (other parts from reference TRBV5-1 and TRBJ1-1): KAGVTQTPRYLIKTRGQQVTLSCSPISGHRSVSWYQQTPGQGLQFLFEYFSETQRNKGNFPGRFSGRQFSNSRSEMNVSTLELGDSALYLCASNNHAGATEAFFGQGTRLTVV.

The chain links TRBV19 to TRBJ1-1; the D gene is possibly TRBD1 (6 bases). The CDR3 is made up of 13 amino acids. Germline V gives CDR1 LNHDA, CDR2 SQIVND (reference sequence). Trimming stripped 2 bases from V and 5 bases from J, with 9 bases between. The CDR3 here is CASSIRGGTEAFF. DNA for the CDR3: TGTGCCAGTAGTATAAGGGGGGGGACTGAAGCTTTCTTT.

V usage is TRBV7-2 and J usage is TRBJ1-5, with unresolved D. Germline lookup yields CDR1 SGHTA and CDR2 FQGNSA. The V end lost 1 base, the J end lost 0 bases, and 7 bases lay between the germline ends. The CDR3 has 15 residues. In nucleotides, the CDR3 is TGTGCCAGCAGCTTAGTCCCGAATAGCAATCAGCCCCAGCATTTT. Its translation is CASSLVPNSNQPQHF.

As for this clone: The sample carries other DNA sequences with the same CDR3. This chain uses TRBV5-4 with TRBJ1-5; tentatively, D is TRBD1 (6 bases). The CDR3 extends over 13 amino acids. Germline V gene data show CDR1 as SGHNT and CDR2 as YYREEE (reference sequence). Trimming took 2 bases from V and 5 from J, leaving 8 bases between them. CDR3 DNA: TGTGCCAGCAGCTTAGGGGGGGATCAGCCCCAGCATTTT. This codes for CASSLGGDQPQHF.

This clone was seen a few times. The rearrangement joins TRBV2 to TRBJ2-2; D is perhaps TRBD2 (7 bases). Germline CDR1 is SNHLY and CDR2 is FYNNEI. The CDR3 consists of 17 residues. V shed 3 bases and J shed 3 bases, with 17 bases lying between them. The CDR3 spells CASSERGPFSDTGELFF. In nucleotides, the CDR3 is TGTGCCAGCAGTGAGCGGGGGCCCTTCTCGGACACCGGGGAGCTGTTTTTT.

The genes are TRBV30 and TRBJ1-6; 8 bases map to TRBD1. V shed 1 base and J 5 bases; nucleotides not matched to a gene: 1. Germline V CDR1 and CDR2: GTSNPN, SVGIG (reference sequence). The CDR3 is 14 amino acids. For the CDR3, the DNA is TGTGCCTGGAGTGGGGACAGGCATAATTCACCCCTCCACTTT. Amino acids: CAWSGDRHNSPLHF.

The V call is TRBV30, the J call TRBJ1-2; TRBD1 agrees at 10 bases. The V gene end was trimmed by 3 bases and the J gene end by 4 bases; junction bases not matched to a gene: 8. CDR3 length: 15 residues. Germline V CDR1 and CDR2: GTSNPN, SVGIG (reference sequence). The CDR3 nucleotides read TGTGCCTGGAGCCCAGGGACAGGGGATTTCTATGGCTACACCTTC. Translated, it gives CAWSPGTGDFYGYTF.

This chain joins TRBV23-1 and TRBJ1-6; D not certain. TRBV23-1 is identified as an open reading frame with a role that is uncertain. The CDR3 consists of 16 residues. Between the trimmed V and J ends, which lost 2 bases and 6 bases, there was a span of 14 bases. The CDR3 region has the DNA TGCGCCAGCAGTCAAAGTGGTGAGCGCCTTAATTCACCCCTCCACTTT. Translating gives CASSQSGERLNSPLHF.

The chain links TRBV7-3 to TRBJ2-3, with 8 bases fitting TRBD1. Germline V gene lookup returns CDR1 SGHTA and CDR2 FQGTGA. The CDR3 has 13 amino acids. V trimming: 5 bases; J trimming: 4 bases; junction bases outside the gene matches: 2. The CDR3 DNA reads as TGTGCCAGCAGCCGACAGGGGTCAGATACGCAGTATTTT. Translation: CASSRQGSDTQYF.

J is TRBJ2-7 and V is TRBV9; the D call may be TRBD1 or TRBD2 (5 bases each). V lost 0 bases and J 2 bases, leaving 15 bases between the germline ends. Germline V gene lookup returns CDR1 SGDLS and CDR2 YYNGEE. The CDR3 length is 16 residues. The CDR3 loop is CASSVALDQGAYEQYF. CDR3 nucleotides: TGTGCCAGCAGCGTAGCTCTCGATCAGGGAGCCTACGAGCAGTACTTC.

The CDR3 region has the DNA TGTGCCAGCACCGTAATTATAACCGGGACAGGGGGCCGGTTAGAATCCTACGAGCAGTACTTC. Translating it yields CASTVIITGTGGRLESYEQYF. This chain connects TRBV21-1 to TRBJ2-7; the table names TRBD1, a call not compared with the DNA. TRBV21-1 is shown as a pseudogene. This CDR3 has 21 residues.

V usage is TRBV19 and J usage is TRBJ2-2; perhaps D is TRBD1 or TRBD2 (6 bases each). This CDR3 spans 16 amino acids. Germline CDR1 reads LNHDA; CDR2 reads SQIVND (reference sequence). V was pared by 7 bases and J by 0 bases, with 15 bases between. DNA for the CDR3: TGTGCCAGTACTAGTTGGGGGGCGCCGAACACCGGGGAGCTGTTTTTT. Protein sequence: CASTSWGAPNTGELFF.

This chain joins TRBV11-3 and TRBJ2-1; D is unresolved. V lost 0 bases and J lost 0, with 6 bases in between. The CDR3 has 15 amino acids. Germline-derived CDR1 and CDR2 are SGHNT and YENEEA. The CDR3 DNA reads as TGTGCCAGCAGCTTAGACAGGAGCTCCTACAATGAGCAGTTCTTC. It encodes CASSLDRSSYNEQFF.

The chain couples TRBV5-1 to TRBJ2-7; D is possibly TRBD1 or TRBD2 (6 bases each). V was cut by 6 bases and J by 1 base, with 17 bases left in between. CDR1 is SGHRS, CDR2 YFSETQ, per germline. The CDR3 sequence is 15 residues long. The CDR3 reads CASMEGWTASYEQYF. The DNA for the CDR3 is TGCGCCAGCATGGAGGGCTGGACAGCGTCCTACGAGCAGTACTTC.

The DNA of the CDR3 is TGCGCCAGCAGCGTCGGGGTGGCGGGTGAAGCTTTCTTT. Translation: CASSVGVAGEAFF. The rearrangement uses TRBV5-1 and TRBJ1-1; D unresolved. With 4 bases removed from V and 7 bases from J, the gap between germline ends came to 14 bases. This CDR3 comprises 13 residues. Germline lookup yields CDR1 SGHRS and CDR2 YFSETQ.